These T cell receptor beta chains were read from a single sample in a study of T cell responses to AZD1222 COVID-19 vaccine. TCRdb's copy holds only in-frame clones and misses some; the assay was immunoSEQ multiplex PCR. Here the sample spans about 99,000 clones, roughly 87% being singletons. Sequencing was performed on peripheral blood, taken on day 0 of AZD1222 vaccination. These receptors came from an adult in good health. The CDR3 runs from the conserved cysteine through the conserved F or W. Fields, in order: clone size, D gene, V gene, CDR3 length, J gene, CDR3 protein, CDR3 DNA. The D gene is left open where the match is weak. The size entry is marked missing in some rows and otherwise reads once, few, many or a size class.

-,TRBD1,TRBV7-9,14,TRBJ1-1,CASSRGQGGTEAFF,TGTGCCAGCAGCCGCGGACAGGGTGGGACTGAAGCTTTCTTT
-,-,TRBV12-3/TRBV12-4,13,TRBJ1-2,CASSLGENYGYTF,TGTGCCAGCAGTTTAGGGGAAAACTATGGCTACACCTTC
-,-,TRBV19,14,TRBJ1-3,CASSAGVSGNTIYF,TGTGCCAGTAGTGCCGGGGTATCTGGAAACACCATATATTTT
-,-,TRBV28,15,TRBJ1-5,CASSSRDLRNQPQHF,TGTGCCAGCAGTTCCAGGGATCTGCGCAATCAGCCCCAGCATTTT
-,-,TRBV18,16,TRBJ2-5,CASSSGDTAWAETQYF,TGTGCCAGCTCATCCGGGGACACCGCTTGGGCAGAGACCCAGTACTTC
few,-,TRBV4-2,15,TRBJ2-2,CASSQDYADTGELFF,TGTGCCAGCAGCCAAGATTACGCGGACACCGGGGAGCTGTTTTTT
-,-,TRBV7-9,17,TRBJ1-2,CASSLGAGHRANYGYTF,TGTGCCAGCAGCTTAGGTGCGGGACACCGAGCTAACTATGGCTACACCTTC
once,TRBD1,TRBV18,14,TRBJ1-1,CASSPEGGVSEAFF,TGTGCCAGCTCACCGGAAGGGGGCGTTAGTGAAGCTTTCTTT
-,-,TRBV5-4,13,TRBJ2-1,CASSLEGFNEQFF,TGTGCCAGCAGCTTGGAAGGGTTCAATGAGCAGTTCTTC
-,-,TRBV15,16,TRBJ1-5,CATSSQTGPRGQPQHF,TGTGCCACCAGCAGCCAAACCGGGCCCCGGGGTCAGCCCCAGCATTTT
-,-,TRBV7-8,14,TRBJ1-2,CASSLADSYYGYTF,TGTGCCAGCAGCTTAGCCGACAGCTACTATGGCTACACCTTC
few,-,TRBV6-9,14,TRBJ1-2,CASSYDRRRDGYTF,TGTGCCAGCAGTTATGACCGTCGAAGGGATGGCTACACCTTC
-,-,TRBV30,12,TRBJ1-2,CAWSGQNYGYTF,TGTGCCTGGAGTGGACAGAACTATGGCTACACCTTC
-,-,TRBV19,15,TRBJ1-5,CASSQRDGQNQPQHF,TGTGCCAGTAGTCAGCGGGACGGTCAAAATCAGCCCCAGCATTTT
once,TRBD2,TRBV4-1,16,TRBJ2-1,CASSPVTSGAPNEQFF,TGCGCCAGCAGCCCTGTGACTAGCGGGGCCCCGAATGAGCAGTTCTTC
-,-,TRBV6-5,14,TRBJ1-6,CATHSGRNNSPLHF,TGTGCCACCCACAGTGGCAGGAATAATTCACCCCTCCACTTT
-,TRBD1,TRBV5-1,20,TRBJ2-3,CASSPAGAPGGWRSTDTQYF,TGCGCCAGCAGCCCGGCTGGGGCGCCAGGGGGTTGGCGGAGCACAGATACGCAGTATTTT
-,-,TRBV21-1,13,TRBJ1-2,CASSRQGLYGYTF,TGTGCCAGCAGCAGACAGGGGCTCTATGGCTACACCTTC
few,TRBD1,TRBV7-2,15,TRBJ1-2,CASSPGQGANYGYTF,TGTGCCAGCAGCCCAGGACAGGGGGCTAACTATGGCTACACCTTC
-,-,TRBV3-1/TRBV3-2,12,TRBJ1-2,CASNSGGVGYTF,TGTGCCAGCAACAGCGGGGGTGTGGGCTACACCTTC
-,-,TRBV6-5,15,TRBJ2-7,CASSYSVAGLDEQYF,TGTGCCAGCAGTTACTCGGTGGCAGGTCTCGACGAGCAGTACTTC
few,TRBD1,TRBV5-1,14,TRBJ1-4,CASSSGQRNEKLFF,TGCGCCAGCAGCTCGGGACAGAGAAATGAAAAACTGTTTTTT
few,-,TRBV7-2,14,TRBJ2-5,CASSLGGEQETQYF,TGTGCCAGCAGCTTAGGCGGCGAACAAGAGACCCAGTACTTC
-,TRBD1,TRBV6-1,14,TRBJ1-4,CASRPGQGGEKLFF,TGTGCCAGCAGGCCGGGACAGGGTGGGGAAAAACTGTTTTTT
-,TRBD1,TRBV3-1/TRBV3-2,14,TRBJ2-3,CASSQGQGRDTQYF,TGTGCCAGCAGCCAAGGACAGGGGCGAGATACGCAGTATTTT
-,-,TRBV5-1,14,TRBJ1-2,CASSLGTGSYGYTF,TGCGCCAGCAGCTTGGGTACAGGGAGCTATGGCTACACCTTC
-,TRBD1,TRBV28,14,TRBJ1-3,CASSSGQGRNTIYF,TGTGCCAGCAGTTCCGGACAGGGGCGAAACACCATATATTTT
-,-,TRBV28,14,TRBJ2-2,CASSLQGHTGELFF,TGTGCCAGTTCGTTGCAGGGGCACACCGGGGAGCTGTTTTTT
-,TRBD1,TRBV10-3,17,TRBJ2-6,CAISGTGGSSGANVLTF,TGTGCCATCAGTGGGACAGGGGGGAGCTCTGGGGCCAACGTCCTGACTTTC
-,-,TRBV4-1,16,TRBJ1-5,CASSQVTGPGDQPQHF,TGCGCCAGCAGCCAAGTTACAGGTCCAGGGGATCAGCCCCAGCATTTT
-,-,TRBV3-1/TRBV3-2,13,TRBJ1-5,CASSQDRNQPQHF,TGTGCCAGCAGCCAAGATCGTAATCAGCCCCAGCATTTT
-,-,TRBV30,12,TRBJ1-5,CAWAGSNQPQHF,TGTGCCTGGGCCGGGAGCAATCAGCCCCAGCATTTT
-,-,TRBV4-3,13,TRBJ1-1,CASSQVAGAEAFF,TGCGCCAGCAGCCAAGTAGCAGGGGCTGAAGCTTTCTTT
-,-,TRBV7-9,14,TRBJ1-2,CASSLVSAGDGYTF,TGTGCCAGCAGCTTAGTGTCGGCTGGCGATGGCTACACCTTC
few,-,TRBV7-9,12,TRBJ1-1,CASSSRTAEAFF,TGTGCCAGCAGCTCGAGGACGGCGGAAGCTTTCTTT
-,-,TRBV6-5,15,TRBJ2-7,CASSSLEGGQSEQYF,TGTGCCAGCAGTTCCCTAGAGGGGGGGCAGAGCGAGCAGTACTTC
-,-,TRBV30,15,TRBJ1-5,CAWSKSAGRAQPQHF,TGTGCCTGGAGTAAGTCCGCAGGGCGGGCTCAGCCCCAGCATTTT
-,TRBD1,TRBV19,17,TRBJ1-6,CASRGQGQSSYNSPLHF,TGTGCCAGTAGGGGACAGGGGCAGAGCTCCTATAATTCACCCCTCCACTTT
-,-,TRBV10-3,13,TRBJ1-2,CAISESREYGYTF,TGTGCCATCAGTGAGTCGAGGGAATATGGCTACACCTTC
once,-,TRBV19,13,TRBJ1-2,CASSISDTYGYTF,TGTGCCAGTAGTATATCGGACACCTATGGCTACACCTTC
-,-,TRBV6-5,13,TRBJ1-1,CASKTGLYTEAFF,TGTGCCAGCAAGACGGGTTTGTACACTGAAGCTTTCTTT
-,-,TRBV7-9,13,TRBJ2-1,CASSLNNGDEQFF,TGTGCCAGCAGCTTAAACAACGGGGATGAGCAGTTCTTC